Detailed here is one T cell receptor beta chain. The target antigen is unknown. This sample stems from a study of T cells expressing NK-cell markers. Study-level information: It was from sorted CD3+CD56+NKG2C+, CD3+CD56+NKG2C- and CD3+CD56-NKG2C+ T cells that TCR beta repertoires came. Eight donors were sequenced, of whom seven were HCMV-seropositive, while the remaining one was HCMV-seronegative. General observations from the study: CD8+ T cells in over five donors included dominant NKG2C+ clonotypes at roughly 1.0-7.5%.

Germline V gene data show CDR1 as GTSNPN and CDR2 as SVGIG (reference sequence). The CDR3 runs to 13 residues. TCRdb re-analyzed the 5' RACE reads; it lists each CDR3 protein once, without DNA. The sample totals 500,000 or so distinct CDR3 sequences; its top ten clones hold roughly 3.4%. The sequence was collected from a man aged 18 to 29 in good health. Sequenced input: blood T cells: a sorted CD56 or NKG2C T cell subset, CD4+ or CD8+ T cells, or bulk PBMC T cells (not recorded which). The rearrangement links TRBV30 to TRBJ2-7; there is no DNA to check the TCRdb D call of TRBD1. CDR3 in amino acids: CAWSSGLDNEQYF. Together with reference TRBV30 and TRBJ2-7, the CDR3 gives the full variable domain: SQTIHQWPATLVQPVGSPLSLECTVEGTSNPNLYWYRQAAGRGLQLLFYSVGIGQISSEVPQNLSASRPQDRQFILSSKKLLLSDSGFYLCAWSSGLDNEQYFGPGTRLTVT.